These 2 T cell receptor beta chains came from one sample sequenced in a study of cytotoxic CD8 clonotypes in ibrutinib-treated CLL. Assay used: immunoSEQ multiplex PCR; TCRdb lists only in-frame clones, some missing. The table has 25,000 to 30,000 clones, around three quarters seen once; the top ten hold roughly half. Sequenced here: PBMCs, sampled after 24 months of ibrutinib treatment. Receptors originate from a human donor with chronic lymphocytic leukemia.

CDR3 coding DNA: TGTGCCAGCAGCCGGAACACTGAAGCTTTCTTT. It encodes CASSRNTEAFF. V and J are TRBV6-5 and TRBJ1-1; no definite D call. The CDR3 is 11 amino acids. Per germline, CDR1 MNHEY and CDR2 SVGAGI. The V end was cut by 6 bases, the J end by 1 base, with 3 bases between.

In its sample, this clone was seen a few times. This chain uses TRBV18 with TRBJ2-3; D not certain. CDR1 KGHSH and CDR2 LQKENI come from the germline V gene. CDR3 size: 12 residues. The V gene lost 4 bases and the J gene lost 4 bases, with 6 bases spanning the gap. CDR3 sequence (DNA): TGTGCCAGCTCACGGGGATCAGATACGCAGTATTTT. Its translation: CASSRGSDTQYF.